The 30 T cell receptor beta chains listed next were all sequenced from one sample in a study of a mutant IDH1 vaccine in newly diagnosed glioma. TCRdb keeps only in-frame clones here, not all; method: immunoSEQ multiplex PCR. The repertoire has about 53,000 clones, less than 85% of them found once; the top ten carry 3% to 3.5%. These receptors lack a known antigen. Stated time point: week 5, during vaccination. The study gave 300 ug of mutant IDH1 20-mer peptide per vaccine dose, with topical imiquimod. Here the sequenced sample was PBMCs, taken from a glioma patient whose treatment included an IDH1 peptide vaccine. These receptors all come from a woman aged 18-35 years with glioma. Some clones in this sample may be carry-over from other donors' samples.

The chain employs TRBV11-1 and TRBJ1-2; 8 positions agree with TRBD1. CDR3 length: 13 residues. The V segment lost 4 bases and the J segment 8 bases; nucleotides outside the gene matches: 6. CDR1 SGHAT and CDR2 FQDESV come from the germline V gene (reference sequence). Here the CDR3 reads CASSWDRLWGYTF. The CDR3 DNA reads TGTGCCAGCAGCTGGGACAGGCTTTGGGGCTACACCTTC.

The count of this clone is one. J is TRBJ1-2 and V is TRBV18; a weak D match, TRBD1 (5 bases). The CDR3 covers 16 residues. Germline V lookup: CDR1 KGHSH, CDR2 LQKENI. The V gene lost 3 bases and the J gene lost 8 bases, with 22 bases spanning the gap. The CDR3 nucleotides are TGTGCCAGCTCACCGAGTGTTGGGGCGGGGCCCGGAGGCTACACCTTC. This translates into CASSPSVGAGPGGYTF.

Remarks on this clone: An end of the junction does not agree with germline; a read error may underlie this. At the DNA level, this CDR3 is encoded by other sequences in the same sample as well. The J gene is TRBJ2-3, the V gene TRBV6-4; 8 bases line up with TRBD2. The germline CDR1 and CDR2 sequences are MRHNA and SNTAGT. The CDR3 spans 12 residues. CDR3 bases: TGTGCCAGCAGTGATGCGGGGGGCCCCTCAGTATTT. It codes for CASSDAGGPSVF.

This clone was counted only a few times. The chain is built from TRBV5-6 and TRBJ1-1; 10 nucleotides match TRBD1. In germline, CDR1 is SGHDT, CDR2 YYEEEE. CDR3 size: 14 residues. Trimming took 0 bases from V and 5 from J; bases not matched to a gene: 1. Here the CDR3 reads CASSLEDRGTEAFF. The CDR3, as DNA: TGTGCCAGCAGCTTGGAGGACAGGGGGACTGAAGCTTTCTTT.

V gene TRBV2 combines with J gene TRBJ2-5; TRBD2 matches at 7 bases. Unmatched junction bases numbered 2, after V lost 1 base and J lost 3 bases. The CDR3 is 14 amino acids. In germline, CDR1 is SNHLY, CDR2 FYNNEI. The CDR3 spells CASSEGTRKETQYF. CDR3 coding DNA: TGTGCCAGCAGTGAAGGGACTAGAAAAGAGACCCAGTACTTC.

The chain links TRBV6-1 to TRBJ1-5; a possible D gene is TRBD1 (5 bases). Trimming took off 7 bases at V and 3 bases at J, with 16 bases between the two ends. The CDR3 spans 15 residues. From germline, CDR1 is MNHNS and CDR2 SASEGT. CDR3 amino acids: CASTLTGTFNQPQHF. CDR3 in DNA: TGTGCCAGCACGTTAACCGGGACCTTCAATCAGCCCCAGCATTTT.

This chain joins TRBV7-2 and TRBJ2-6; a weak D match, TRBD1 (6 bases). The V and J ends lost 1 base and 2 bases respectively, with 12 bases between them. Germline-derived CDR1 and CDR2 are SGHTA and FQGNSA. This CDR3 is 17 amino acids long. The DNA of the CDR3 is TGTGCCAGCAGCTTAGTCACAGGGATGGCTGGGGCCAACGTCCTGACTTTC. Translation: CASSLVTGMAGANVLTF.

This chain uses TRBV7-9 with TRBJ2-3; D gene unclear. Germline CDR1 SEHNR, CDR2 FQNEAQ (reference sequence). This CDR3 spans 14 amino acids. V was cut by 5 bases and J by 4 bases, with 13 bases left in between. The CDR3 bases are TGTGCCAGCAGCCCTAGGATATTGGCAGATACGCAGTATTTT. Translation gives CASSPRILADTQYF.

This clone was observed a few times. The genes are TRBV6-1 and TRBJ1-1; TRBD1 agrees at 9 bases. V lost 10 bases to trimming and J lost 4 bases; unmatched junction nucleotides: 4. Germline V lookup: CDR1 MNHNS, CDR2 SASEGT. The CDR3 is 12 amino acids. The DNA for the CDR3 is TGTGCCACCGGGACAGGGTCCACTGAAGCTTTCTTT. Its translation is CATGTGSTEAFF.

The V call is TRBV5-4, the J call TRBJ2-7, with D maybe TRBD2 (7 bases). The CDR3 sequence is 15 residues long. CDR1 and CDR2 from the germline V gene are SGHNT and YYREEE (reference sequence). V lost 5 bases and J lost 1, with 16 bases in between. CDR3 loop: CASSGGAGHSYEQYF. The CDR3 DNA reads TGTGCCAGCAGTGGGGGGGCGGGCCATTCCTACGAGCAGTACTTC.

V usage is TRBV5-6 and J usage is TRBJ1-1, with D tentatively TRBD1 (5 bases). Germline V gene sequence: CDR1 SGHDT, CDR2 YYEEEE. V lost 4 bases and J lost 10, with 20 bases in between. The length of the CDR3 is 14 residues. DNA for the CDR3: TGTGCCAGCAGCCTTACAGGACGCCACGACGGAGCTTTCTTT. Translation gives CASSLTGRHDGAFF.

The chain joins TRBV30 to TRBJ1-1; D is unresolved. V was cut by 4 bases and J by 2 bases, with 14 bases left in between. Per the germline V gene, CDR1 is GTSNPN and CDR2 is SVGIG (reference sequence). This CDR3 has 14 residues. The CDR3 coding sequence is TGTGCCTGGAAACGAGGGTGGGGTAACACTGAAGCTTTCTTT. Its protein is CAWKRGWGNTEAFF.

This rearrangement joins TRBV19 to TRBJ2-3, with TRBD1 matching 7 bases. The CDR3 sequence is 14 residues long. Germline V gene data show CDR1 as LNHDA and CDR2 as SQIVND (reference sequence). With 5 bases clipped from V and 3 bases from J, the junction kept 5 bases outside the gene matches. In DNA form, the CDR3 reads TGTGCCAGTAGTTTGACAGGGAAGACAGATACGCAGTATTTT. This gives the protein CASSLTGKTDTQYF. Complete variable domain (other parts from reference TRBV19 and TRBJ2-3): DGGITQSPKYLFRKEGQNVTLSCEQNLNHDAMYWYRQDPGQGLRLIYYSQIVNDFQKGDIAEGYSVSREKKESFPLTVTSAQKNPTAFYLCASSLTGKTDTQYFGPGTRLTVL.

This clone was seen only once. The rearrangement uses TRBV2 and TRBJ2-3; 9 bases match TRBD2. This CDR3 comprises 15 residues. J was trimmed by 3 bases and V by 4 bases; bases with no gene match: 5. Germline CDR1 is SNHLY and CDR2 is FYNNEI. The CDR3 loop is CASSGSGGWTDTQYF. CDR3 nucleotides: TGTGCCAGCAGTGGTAGCGGGGGCTGGACAGATACGCAGTATTTT.

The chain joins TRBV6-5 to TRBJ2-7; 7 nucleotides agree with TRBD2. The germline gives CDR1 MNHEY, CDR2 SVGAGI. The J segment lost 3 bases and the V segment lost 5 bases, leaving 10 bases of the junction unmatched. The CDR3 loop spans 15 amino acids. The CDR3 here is CASSPLGGSHYEQYF. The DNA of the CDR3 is TGTGCCAGCAGTCCACTCGGGGGGTCCCACTACGAGCAGTACTTC.

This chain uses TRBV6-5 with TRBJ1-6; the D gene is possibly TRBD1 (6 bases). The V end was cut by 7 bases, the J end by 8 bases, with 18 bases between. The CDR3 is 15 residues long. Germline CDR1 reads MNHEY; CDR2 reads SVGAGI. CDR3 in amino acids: CASNPTGTLHSPLHF. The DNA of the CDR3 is TGTGCCAGCAATCCCACCGGGACACTTCATTCACCCCTCCACTTT.

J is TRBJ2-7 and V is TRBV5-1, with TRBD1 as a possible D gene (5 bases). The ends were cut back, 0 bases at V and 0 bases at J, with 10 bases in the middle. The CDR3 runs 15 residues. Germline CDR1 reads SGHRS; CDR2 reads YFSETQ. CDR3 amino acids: CASSLGTSSSYEQYF. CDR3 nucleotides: TGCGCCAGCAGCTTGGGGACAAGTAGCTCCTACGAGCAGTACTTC.

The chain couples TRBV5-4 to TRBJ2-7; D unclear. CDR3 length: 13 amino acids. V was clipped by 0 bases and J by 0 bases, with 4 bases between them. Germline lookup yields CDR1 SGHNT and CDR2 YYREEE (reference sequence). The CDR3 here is CASSLGNSYEQYF. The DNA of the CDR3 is TGTGCCAGCAGCTTGGGGAACTCCTACGAGCAGTACTTC.

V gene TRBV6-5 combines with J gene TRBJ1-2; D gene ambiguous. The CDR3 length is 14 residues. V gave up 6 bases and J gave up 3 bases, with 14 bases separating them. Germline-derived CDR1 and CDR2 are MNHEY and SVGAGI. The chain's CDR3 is CASRRAPRDYGYTF. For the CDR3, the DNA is TGTGCCAGCAGGAGGGCCCCACGGGACTATGGCTACACCTTC.

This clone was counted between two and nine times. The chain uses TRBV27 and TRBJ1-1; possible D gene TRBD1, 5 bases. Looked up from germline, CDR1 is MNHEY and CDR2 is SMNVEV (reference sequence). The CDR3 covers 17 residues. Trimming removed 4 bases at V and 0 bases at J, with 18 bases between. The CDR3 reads CASSSRVGQGLNTEAFF. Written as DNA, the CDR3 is TGTGCCAGCAGTTCCCGCGTAGGGCAGGGACTGAACACTGAAGCTTTCTTT.

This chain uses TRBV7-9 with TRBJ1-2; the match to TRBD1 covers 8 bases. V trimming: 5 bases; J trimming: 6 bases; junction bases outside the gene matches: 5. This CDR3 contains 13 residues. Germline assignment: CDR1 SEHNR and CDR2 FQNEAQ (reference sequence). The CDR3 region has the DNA TGTGCCAGCAGCCAGACAGGGGAGCATGGCTACACCTTC. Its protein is CASSQTGEHGYTF.

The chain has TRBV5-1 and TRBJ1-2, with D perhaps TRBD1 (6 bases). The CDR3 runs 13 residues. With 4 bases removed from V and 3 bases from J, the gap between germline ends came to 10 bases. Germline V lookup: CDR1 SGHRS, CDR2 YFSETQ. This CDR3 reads CASSPTGYYGYTF. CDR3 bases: TGCGCCAGCAGCCCCACAGGGTACTATGGCTACACCTTC.

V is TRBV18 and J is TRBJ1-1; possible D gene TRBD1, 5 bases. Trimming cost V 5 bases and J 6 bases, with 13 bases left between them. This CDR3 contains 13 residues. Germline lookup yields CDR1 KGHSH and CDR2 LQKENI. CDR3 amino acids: CASSAGRFSEAFF. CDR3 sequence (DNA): TGTGCCAGCTCAGCGGGACGATTTTCTGAAGCTTTCTTT.

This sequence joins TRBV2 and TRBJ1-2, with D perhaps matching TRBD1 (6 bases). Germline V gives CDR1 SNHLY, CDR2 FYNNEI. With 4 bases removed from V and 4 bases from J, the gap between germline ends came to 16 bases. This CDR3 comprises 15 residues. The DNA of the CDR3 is TGTGCCAGCAGTGCAGAGATGGGGGCGACCTATGGCTACACCTTC. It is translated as CASSAEMGATYGYTF.

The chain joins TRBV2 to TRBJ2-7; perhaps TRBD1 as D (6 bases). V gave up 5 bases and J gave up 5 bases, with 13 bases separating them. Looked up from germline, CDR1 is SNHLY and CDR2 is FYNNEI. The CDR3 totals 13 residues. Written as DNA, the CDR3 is TGTGCCAGCAGTAGGGACCAGGGGAACGAGCAGTACTTC. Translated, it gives CASSRDQGNEQYF.

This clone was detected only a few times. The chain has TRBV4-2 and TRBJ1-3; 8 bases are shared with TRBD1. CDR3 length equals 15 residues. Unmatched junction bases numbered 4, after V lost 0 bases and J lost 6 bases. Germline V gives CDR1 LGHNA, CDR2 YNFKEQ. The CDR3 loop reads CASSQDGQGKNTIYF. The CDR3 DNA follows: TGTGCCAGCAGCCAAGATGGACAGGGTAAAAACACCATATATTTT.

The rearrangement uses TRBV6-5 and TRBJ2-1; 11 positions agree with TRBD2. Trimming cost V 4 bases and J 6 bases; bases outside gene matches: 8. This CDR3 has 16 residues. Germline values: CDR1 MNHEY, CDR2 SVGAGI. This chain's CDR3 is CASSSTGTSGLNEQFF. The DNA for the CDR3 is TGTGCCAGCAGTTCAACCGGGACTAGCGGACTCAATGAGCAGTTCTTC.

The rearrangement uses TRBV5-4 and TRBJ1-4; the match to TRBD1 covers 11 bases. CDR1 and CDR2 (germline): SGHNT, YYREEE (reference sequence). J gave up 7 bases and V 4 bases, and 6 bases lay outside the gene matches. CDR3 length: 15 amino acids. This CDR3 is CASSLRGTGGEKLFF. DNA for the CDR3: TGTGCCAGCAGCCTGCGCGGGACAGGGGGTGAAAAACTGTTTTTT.

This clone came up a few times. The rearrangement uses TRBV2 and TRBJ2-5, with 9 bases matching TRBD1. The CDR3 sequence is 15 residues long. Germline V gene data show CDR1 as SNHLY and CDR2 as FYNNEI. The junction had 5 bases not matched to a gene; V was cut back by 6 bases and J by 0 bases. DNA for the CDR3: TGTGCCAGCAGGATCGGGACAGGGTACCAAGAGACCCAGTACTTC. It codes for CASRIGTGYQETQYF.

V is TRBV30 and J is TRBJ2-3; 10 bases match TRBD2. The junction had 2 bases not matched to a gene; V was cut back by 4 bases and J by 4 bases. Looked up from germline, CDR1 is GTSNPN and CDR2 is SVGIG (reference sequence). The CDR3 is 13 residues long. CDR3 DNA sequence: TGTGCCTGGACTAGCGGGAGTTCAGATACGCAGTATTTT. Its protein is CAWTSGSSDTQYF.